This T cell receptor (beta chain) was found in a study of cytomegalovirus exposure and HLA in healthy donors. Study-wide context: About 180 million T cells yielded around 120 million unique TCR beta sequences in earlier analysis. Study-wide findings and caveats: The sole available immune exposure information was CMV serostatus. Sequencing probably produced one cluster of sequence variants that were highly shared. It was reportedly the case that the classifier diagnosed cytomegalovirus status with high specificity and sensitivity.

The CDR3 is 12 amino acids. Between the trimmed V and J ends, which lost 6 bases and 4 bases, there was a span of 7 bases. Per the germline V gene, CDR1 is SNHLY and CDR2 is FYNNEI. This clone was picked up a small number of times. Its target is not known. The primer mix had 60 Vbeta and 13 Jbeta primers. The data were produced by immunoSEQ multiplex PCR, yet TCRdb's version contains in-frame clones alone and is incomplete. The sample carries around 170,000 clones, less than 85% recorded once. The specimen was PBMCs. This clonotype was obtained from a man aged 35 to 55 in good health and CMV-seronegative. The chain recombines TRBV2 with TRBJ1-3; no clear D. The CDR3 nucleotides are TGTGCCAGCAGCCCACAGGGAAACACCATATATTTT. Translated, it gives CASSPQGNTIYF.